Below are 15 T cell receptor beta chains sequenced from a single sample in a study of blood T cell repertoires in COVID-19. Measured with immunoSEQ multiplex PCR; TCRdb has only the in-frame clones, and not every one. The repertoire has 250,000 to 400,000 clones, roughly 88% of them found once; the top ten carry 1.5% to 2%. Sequences were obtained from peripheral blood. The receptors derive from a woman in her twenties or thirties with COVID-19, enrolled during active disease.

This rearrangement joins TRBV15 to TRBJ2-1, with D perhaps matching TRBD1 (6 bases). The CDR3 sequence is 15 residues long. Germline loops: CDR1 LNHNV, CDR2 YYDKDF (reference sequence). V was cut by 0 bases and J by 4 bases, with 10 bases left in between. CDR3 loop: CATSRDVRGYNEQFF. The CDR3 bases are TGTGCCACCAGCAGAGATGTTAGGGGGTACAATGAGCAGTTCTTC.

This clone appeared a single time. The chain uses TRBV28 and TRBJ2-4; possible D gene TRBD1, 6 bases. V lost 3 bases and J lost 0, with 9 bases in between. The germline CDR1 and CDR2 sequences are MDHEN and SYDVKM. The CDR3 has 15 amino acids. The CDR3 region has the DNA TGTGCCAGCAGTTTTGGGGGCGCAGCCAAAAACATTCAGTACTTC. Amino acid sequence: CASSFGGAAKNIQYF.

In DNA, the CDR3 is TGTGCCAGCAGTCCCCAGAGTAACAGGGAAGCTTTCTTT. Translation gives CASSPQSNREAFF. The V gene is TRBV28, the J gene TRBJ1-1; maybe TRBD1 (5 bases). Trimming removed 5 bases from V and 8 bases from J, with 15 bases in between. The CDR3 runs to 13 residues. Looked up from germline, CDR1 is MDHEN and CDR2 is SYDVKM. Full variable domain (missing parts from reference TRBV28 and TRBJ1-1): DVKVTQSSRYLVKRTGEKVFLECVQDMDHENMFWYRQDPGLGLRLIYFSYDVKMKEKGDIPEGYSVSREKKERFSLILESASTNQTSMYLCASSPQSNREAFFGQGTRLTVV.

The rearrangement links TRBV9 to TRBJ2-4, with 10 bases identical to TRBD2. With V trimmed by 0 bases and J by 8 bases, 5 bases remained unmatched. Germline CDR1 reads SGDLS; CDR2 reads YYNGEE. The CDR3 covers 15 residues. The CDR3 DNA reads as TGTGCCAGCAGCGTAGACCCTAGCGGGGGTTACATTCAGTACTTC. Its protein is CASSVDPSGGYIQYF.

This chain joins TRBV30 and TRBJ1-5; D ambiguous. The V and J ends lost 2 bases and 9 bases respectively, with 14 bases between them. The CDR3 has 13 amino acids. The germline CDR1 and CDR2 sequences are GTSNPN and SVGIG (reference sequence). CDR3 in DNA: TGTGCCTGGAGTACCGGACGCGGAGGGCCCCAGCATTTT. Residues: CAWSTGRGGPQHF.

The J gene is TRBJ1-5, the V gene TRBV6-5, with D hard to call. The V end lost 6 bases, the J end lost 5 bases, and 11 bases lay between the germline ends. Looked up from germline, CDR1 is MNHEY and CDR2 is SVGAGI. This CDR3 region has 13 residues. In DNA form, the CDR3 reads TGTGCCAGCAGGCGGGGATACGATCAGCCCCAGCATTTT. This gives the protein CASRRGYDQPQHF.

The table lists this clone with a few counts. This sequence joins TRBV29-1 and TRBJ2-1; D may be TRBD2 (7 bases). Germline V lookup: CDR1 SQVTM, CDR2 ANQGSEA. Trimming removed 0 bases at V and 12 bases at J, with 12 bases between. CDR3 length equals 12 residues. This chain's CDR3 is CSVEDGGGGQFF. CDR3 in DNA: TGCAGCGTTGAAGATGGGGGAGGGGGGCAGTTCTTC.

V gene TRBV29-1 combines with J gene TRBJ1-1; a possible D gene is TRBD1 (5 bases). The V gene's germline CDR1 is SQVTM and CDR2 ANQGSEA. This CDR3 region has 17 residues. V was cut by 0 bases and J by 3 bases, with 20 bases left in between. In nucleotides, the CDR3 is TGCAGCGTTGAAGATCTTGGGCAGGGAGGTTTGTACACTGAAGCTTTCTTT. This gives the protein CSVEDLGQGGLYTEAFF.

This clone turned up a few times. The chain joins TRBV3-1 (or the pseudogene TRBV3-2) to TRBJ1-4; 10 nucleotides match TRBD1. CDR3 size: 16 residues. Germline assignment: CDR1 LGHDT and CDR2 YNNKEL (reference sequence). V gave up 0 bases and J gave up 8 bases; unmatched junction bases: 6. The CDR3 nucleotides are TGTGCCAGCAGCCAAGAGAGTTGGACAGGGGGAGAAAAACTGTTTTTT. Its protein is CASSQESWTGGEKLFF.

This chain joins TRBV5-1 and TRBJ2-3; perhaps TRBD2 as D (6 bases). The CDR3 has 15 residues. The germline CDR1 and CDR2 sequences are SGHRS and YFSETQ. The V gene lost 1 base and the J gene lost 0 bases, with 9 bases spanning the gap. The CDR3 DNA reads as TGCGCCAGCAGCTTGTTAGCGGCTAGCACAGATACGCAGTATTTT. The encoded protein is CASSLLAASTDTQYF.

This chain uses TRBV5-4 with TRBJ1-2; 11 positions match TRBD1. The J segment lost 6 bases and the V segment lost 7 bases, leaving 11 bases of the junction unmatched. This CDR3 is 15 amino acids long. Germline CDR1 reads SGHNT; CDR2 reads YYREEE (reference sequence). CDR3 residues: CASARTGGDRDGYTF. DNA of the CDR3: TGTGCCAGCGCTCGGACAGGGGGCGATAGGGATGGCTACACCTTC. The full variable domain, completed using reference TRBV5-4 and TRBJ1-2, is ETGVTQSPTHLIKTRGQQVTLRCSSQSGHNTVSWYQQALGQGPQFIFQYYREEENGRGNFPPRFSGLQFPNYSSELNVNALELDDSALYLCASARTGGDRDGYTFGSGTRLTVV.

V usage is TRBV6-5 and J usage is TRBJ1-1, with D maybe TRBD1 (5 bases). Germline loops: CDR1 MNHEY, CDR2 SVGAGI. Trimming pared 2 bases from V and 5 bases from J, leaving 15 bases between. The CDR3 length is 15 residues. This CDR3 reads CASSYGAGLGTEAFF. The CDR3 region has the DNA TGTGCCAGCAGTTACGGGGCAGGCCTGGGAACTGAAGCTTTCTTT.

This rearrangement joins TRBV19 to TRBJ2-2; D remains ambiguous. V lost 1 base and J 5 bases, leaving 5 bases between the germline ends. From germline, CDR1 is LNHDA and CDR2 SQIVND (reference sequence). The CDR3 spans 13 residues. For the CDR3, the DNA is TGTGCCAGTAGTATAGGAGGTACCGGGGAGCTGTTTTTT. This codes for CASSIGGTGELFF.

V gene TRBV21-1 combines with J gene TRBJ1-1. TRBV21-1 is a known pseudogene. This CDR3 region has 13 residues. As DNA, the CDR3 is TGTGCCAGCAGCCTTAAGGGAGGGACTGAAGCTTTCTTT. It is translated as CASSLKGGTEAFF.

The V call is TRBV11-3, the J call TRBJ2-7; the D is unclear. The length of the CDR3 is 13 residues. Trimming removed 3 bases from V and 6 bases from J, with 12 bases in between. Germline V gene lookup returns CDR1 SGHNT and CDR2 YENEEA. The CDR3 DNA reads TGTGCCAGCAGCTTCGGGTCTCTCGGCGAGCAGTACTTC. Its protein is CASSFGSLGEQYF.